The present entry profiles one T cell receptor (beta chain) with its context. Its antigen is not identified. Looked up from germline, CDR1 is MNHNY and CDR2 is SVGAGI (reference sequence). The CDR3 is 14 amino acids. Trimming pared 7 bases from V and 9 bases from J, leaving 19 bases between. Clones were sequenced by immunoSEQ multiplex PCR, and TCRdb holds only the in-frame ones, with some missing. Among roughly 75,000 clones listed, roughly nine tenths were seen once. This specimen comes from a study of identifying expanded T cells in peripheral blood. General study points: Technical replicates showed about 1.2 changed clones; two weeks 15 to 20; four weeks 19. Two-week clone count variance significantly increased as total template count grew.

Collection occurred without any documented infections or immune events in donors. This rearrangement joins TRBV6-6 to TRBJ2-4; D possibly uses TRBD1 or TRBD2 (5 bases each). The sample was blood. The source of this sequence is a person aged 18 to 75 in good health. CDR3: CASIHGEGPTIQYF. The CDR3 DNA follows: TGTGCCAGCATCCATGGTGAGGGGCCGACCATTCAGTACTTC.